This TCR beta chain was sequenced in a study of T cell responses to AZD1222 COVID-19 vaccine. This table comes from immunoSEQ multiplex PCR, and its TCRdb copy is limited to in-frame clones, with some not included. Counted here are around 90,000 clones, approximately 89% occurring once; the ten biggest clones make up 5.2%. This CDR3 has 13 residues. V was cut by 6 bases and J by 6 bases, with 12 bases left in between. The germline V gene encodes CDR1 LNHDA and CDR2 SQIVND (reference sequence). General study results and limits: As reported, nearly half of all spike-specific TCRs target variant regions that are unmutated. Seropositivity was recorded at baseline in only a handful of AZD1222 recipients. Repertoires in all cases were sampled only once the peak T cell response had passed.

Note on this clone: Its antigen remains unidentified.

The V and J genes are TRBV19 and TRBJ1-5; D gene ambiguous. The sequencing used peripheral blood, collected on day 0 of MenACWY control vaccination. The TCR sequence derives from an adult in good health. The CDR3: CASSAYPGQPQHF. CDR3 DNA: TGTGCCAGTAGCGCATACCCAGGTCAGCCCCAGCATTTT.